The 5 T cell receptor beta chains presented below share a single source sample, sequenced in a study of blood T cell repertoires in COVID-19. Using immunoSEQ multiplex PCR, the repertoire was profiled, and TCRdb retains in-frame clones only, with some absent. Seen here are approximately 200,000 clones, approximately 80% observed once, and the top ten hold over 7%. The sequencing input was PBMCs or T cells enriched from blood (not recorded which). These receptors were collected from a woman between 40 and 50 years old with acute COVID-19.

The CDR3 region is CASSIRGPTEAFF. The CDR3, as DNA: TGTGCCAGTAGTATCAGGGGGCCCACTGAAGCTTTCTTT. The chain has TRBV19 and TRBJ1-1; the match to TRBD1 covers 8 bases. With 3 bases clipped from V and 4 bases from J, the junction kept 1 base outside the gene matches. Germline values: CDR1 LNHDA, CDR2 SQIVND (reference sequence). CDR3 length equals 13 residues.

J is TRBJ1-2 and V is TRBV29-1, with 8 bases lining up with TRBD1. J gave up 6 bases and V 0 bases, and 9 bases lay outside the gene matches. The CDR3 covers 15 residues. Germline lookup yields CDR1 SQVTM and CDR2 ANQGSEA. For the CDR3, the DNA is TGCAGCGTTGAAGATTTCGTAGACAGGGGCCATGGCTACACCTTC. This gives the protein CSVEDFVDRGHGYTF.

The V gene is TRBV6-6, the J gene TRBJ2-5; 7 bases match TRBD1. This CDR3 spans 13 amino acids. Trimming at V came to 2 bases and at J to 5 bases, leaving 2 bases not matched to a gene. Germline V gene lookup returns CDR1 MNHNY and CDR2 SVGAGI (reference sequence). The CDR3 protein is CASSYGQAETQYF. CDR3 DNA sequence: TGTGCCAGCAGTTACGGACAGGCGGAGACCCAGTACTTC.

This clone was detected ten times or more. The gene calls are TRBV7-9 and TRBJ1-6; 7 positions match TRBD1. CDR3 size: 14 residues. V shed 5 bases and J 8 bases; nucleotides not matched to a gene: 6. CDR1 and CDR2 (germline): SEHNR, FQNEAQ (reference sequence). CDR3 coding DNA: TGTGCCAGCAGCCAGGGGACAGCTGATTCACCCCTCCACTTT. It is translated as CASSQGTADSPLHF.

V gene TRBV4-3 combines with J gene TRBJ1-1, with 8 positions matching TRBD1. The CDR3 extends over 14 amino acids. The V and J ends lost 0 bases and 8 bases, in that order; junction bases with no gene match: 5. Germline V gives CDR1 LGHNA, CDR2 YSLEER. The CDR3 loop is CASSQEGQATEAFF. CDR3 bases: TGCGCCAGCAGCCAAGAGGGACAGGCAACCGAAGCTTTCTTT.